The 20 T cell receptor beta chains below come from one sample, sequenced in a study of shared clonotypes between healthy human individuals. Assay used: immunoSEQ multiplex PCR; TCRdb lists only in-frame clones, some missing. The table has about 1.5 million clones, 98% seen once. The specimen was naive CD4+ T cells sorted from blood. Subset indicated: CD45RA+ positively selected. The receptors shown here come from a man aged 30-40 years in good health.

This clone was seen only once. The chain carries TRBV11-2 and TRBJ2-7; 7 bases agree with TRBD2. V gave up 0 bases and J gave up 6 bases; unmatched junction bases: 11. Germline V lookup: CDR1 SGHAT, CDR2 FQNNGV. This CDR3 has 16 amino acids. CDR3 in DNA: TGTGCCAGCAGCTTAGATCTTGGTGGGAGGGGACGCGAGCAGTACTTC. It yields the protein CASSLDLGGRGREQYF.

This rearrangement joins TRBV18 to TRBJ2-1; 8 nucleotides line up with TRBD2. The V gene's germline CDR1 is KGHSH and CDR2 LQKENI. V lost 5 bases to trimming and J lost 2 bases; unmatched junction nucleotides: 5. The CDR3 covers 15 residues. CDR3 amino acids: CASSGLAATYNEQFF. The CDR3 DNA reads TGTGCCAGCTCAGGACTAGCAGCGACCTACAATGAGCAGTTCTTC.

This chain joins TRBV6-5 and TRBJ1-2; a weak D match, TRBD1 (5 bases). The CDR3 has 13 amino acids. Per germline, CDR1 MNHEY and CDR2 SVGAGI. V was cut by 5 bases and J by 5 bases, with 12 bases left in between. The CDR3 reads CASSAQGLYGYTF. DNA of the CDR3: TGTGCCAGCAGTGCCCAGGGTTTGTATGGCTACACCTTC.

This chain uses TRBV28 with TRBJ2-7; TRBD2 aligns across 9 bases. The CDR3 spans 13 residues. Germline CDR1 reads MDHEN; CDR2 reads SYDVKM. V shed 6 bases, J shed 5 bases, and the junction held 5 bases outside the gene matches. The chain's CDR3 is CASRAGGPHEQYF. CDR3 nucleotide sequence: TGTGCCAGCAGAGCGGGAGGCCCCCACGAGCAGTACTTC.

On this clone itself: This CDR3 is also generated by other DNA sequences in the sample. V is TRBV5-1 and J is TRBJ1-1; no reliable D call. The CDR3 runs 14 residues. Germline values: CDR1 SGHRS, CDR2 YFSETQ. Trimming left V 2 bases short and J 0 bases short, with 8 bases between. In DNA, the CDR3 is TGCGCCAGCAGCTTTGGTTCTATGAACACTGAAGCTTTCTTT. Its translation: CASSFGSMNTEAFF. Drawing the rest from reference TRBV5-1 and TRBJ1-1, the complete variable domain is KAGVTQTPRYLIKTRGQQVTLSCSPISGHRSVSWYQQTPGQGLQFLFEYFSETQRNKGNFPGRFSGRQFSNSRSEMNVSTLELGDSALYLCASSFGSMNTEAFFGQGTRLTVV.

Concerning this clone: This sample also contains other DNA sequences that code for the same CDR3. This chain uses TRBV5-5 with TRBJ2-7; 8 bases map to TRBD1. The CDR3 loop spans 14 amino acids. With V trimmed by 5 bases and J by 2 bases, 6 bases remained unmatched. The germline gives CDR1 SGHKS, CDR2 YYEKEE (reference sequence). This CDR3 is CASSSGTGTYEQYF. In nucleotides, the CDR3 is TGTGCCAGCAGTTCTGGGACAGGTACCTACGAGCAGTACTTC.

The J gene is TRBJ2-7, the V gene TRBV2; no clear D. Per the germline V gene, CDR1 is SNHLY and CDR2 is FYNNEI. This CDR3 is 13 amino acids long. Trimming cost V 1 base and J 13 bases, with 17 bases left between them. The CDR3 loop is CASSEDQSTSNYF. DNA for the CDR3: TGTGCCAGCAGTGAAGACCAGTCTACGAGCAATTACTTC.

V and J are TRBV7-6 and TRBJ2-1; 14 bases match TRBD2. CDR3 size: 21 residues. With 3 bases clipped from V and 8 bases from J, the junction kept 21 bases outside the gene matches. CDR1 is SGHVS and CDR2 is FNYEAQ in the germline V gene. CDR3 sequence reads: CASSFGRTAGTSGRVRHEQFF. CDR3 DNA sequence: TGTGCCAGCAGCTTTGGGAGGACAGCTGGGACTAGCGGGAGAGTACGGCATGAGCAGTTCTTC.

The table lists this clone with a count of one. The same CDR3 is also encoded by other DNA sequences in this sample. This sequence joins TRBV6-6 and TRBJ2-1, with D possibly matching TRBD2 (5 bases). V shed 6 bases and J shed 7 bases, with 13 bases lying between them. Germline CDR1 and CDR2: MNHNY and SVGAGI (reference sequence). This CDR3 is built from 13 residues. The CDR3 DNA reads TGTGCCAGCAGCCGCGAGGGTCGGAATGAGCAGTTCTTC. This codes for CASSREGRNEQFF.

The V and J genes are TRBV19 and TRBJ2-1; 12 bases fit TRBD2. Germline-derived CDR1 and CDR2 are LNHDA and SQIVND (reference sequence). This CDR3 spans 16 amino acids. J lost 7 bases, V lost 7 bases, and 11 bases had no gene match. CDR3 residues: CASNSLAGGPRNEQFF. CDR3 DNA sequence: TGTGCCAGTAATTCGCTAGCGGGAGGGCCAAGAAATGAGCAGTTCTTC.

As for this clone: The same CDR3 also results from other DNA sequences found in this sample. The gene calls are TRBV28 and TRBJ2-7, with 13 bases lining up with TRBD2. Per germline, CDR1 MDHEN and CDR2 SYDVKM. The trim removed 4 bases at V and 3 bases at J, leaving 6 bases unmatched. The CDR3 is 16 residues long. The DNA of the CDR3 is TGTGCCAGCAGTTCCCCGGGACTAGCGGGGTTCTACGAGCAGTACTTC. As protein: CASSSPGLAGFYEQYF.

This rearrangement joins TRBV28 to TRBJ2-5, with TRBD1 matching over 9 bases. Germline V gives CDR1 MDHEN, CDR2 SYDVKM. The CDR3 spans 14 residues. V lost 6 bases to trimming and J lost 4 bases; unmatched junction nucleotides: 6. CDR3 loop: CASRGQGWGETQYF. The CDR3 region has the DNA TGTGCCAGCAGGGGACAGGGATGGGGAGAGACCCAGTACTTC.

This chain links TRBV5-6 with TRBJ2-1; TRBD2 matches at 11 bases. V gave up 4 bases and J gave up 3 bases; unmatched junction bases: 15. This CDR3 has 19 residues. Germline V gene lookup returns CDR1 SGHDT and CDR2 YYEEEE. This CDR3 reads CASSDLAGGAHKYYNEQFF. The CDR3 nucleotides are TGTGCCAGCAGCGACCTAGCGGGAGGAGCACACAAATACTACAATGAGCAGTTCTTC.

This chain links TRBV9 with TRBJ2-5, with a possible D match to TRBD2 (5 bases). The V end was cut by 4 bases, the J end by 5 bases, with 15 bases between. The CDR3 loop spans 14 amino acids. Germline V gene sequence: CDR1 SGDLS, CDR2 YYNGEE. The DNA for the CDR3 is TGTGCCAGCAGCTCAAGACGGGGAGTGGAGACCCAGTACTTC. The encoded protein is CASSSRRGVETQYF.

The chain has TRBV4-1 and TRBJ2-7, with 9 bases identical to TRBD2. Germline values: CDR1 MGHRA, CDR2 YSYEKL. This CDR3 has 15 residues. J lost 3 bases, V lost 4 bases, and 7 bases had no gene match. The CDR3 protein is CASSLRLAEDYEQYF. CDR3 DNA sequence: TGCGCCAGCAGCCTCCGACTAGCGGAAGACTACGAGCAGTACTTC.

V usage is TRBV5-5 and J usage is TRBJ2-7; D gene uncertain. V was trimmed by 6 bases and J by 1 base, leaving 11 bases between them. The germline V gene encodes CDR1 SGHKS and CDR2 YYEKEE (reference sequence). This CDR3 contains 13 residues. CDR3 sequence (DNA): TGTGCCAGCAATTTTGCGGCGTCCTACGAGCAGTACTTC. Protein product: CASNFAASYEQYF.

Here the CDR3 DNA reads TGCGCCAGCAGCCTTACCGGGACAGGGAGCTACGAGCAGTACTTC. Its protein is CASSLTGTGSYEQYF. The chain is built from TRBV4-1 and TRBJ2-7; 9 nucleotides agree with TRBD1. With 4 bases clipped from V and 3 bases from J, the junction kept 7 bases outside the gene matches. Germline CDR1 and CDR2: MGHRA and YSYEKL. The CDR3 runs 15 residues.

The chain links TRBV29-1 to TRBJ1-4; D perhaps matches TRBD1 (5 bases). Germline-derived CDR1 and CDR2 are SQVTM and ANQGSEA. CDR3 length equals 13 residues. V was pared by 5 bases and J by 5 bases, with 12 bases between. Here the CDR3 DNA reads TGCAGCGTTCTTGGGGCGCCGAATGAAAAACTGTTTTTT. This codes for CSVLGAPNEKLFF.

This chain's CDR3 is CASSLVGANQPQHF. In DNA form, the CDR3 reads TGTGCCAGCAGTTTAGTGGGGGCCAATCAGCCCCAGCATTTT. The V call is TRBV28, the J call TRBJ1-5; a possible D gene is TRBD1 (6 bases). Trimming took off 2 bases at V and 3 bases at J, with 8 bases between the two ends. The CDR3 extends over 14 amino acids. The germline V gene has CDR1 MDHEN and CDR2 SYDVKM.

The chain employs TRBV11-3 and TRBJ2-1; 13 positions agree with TRBD2. V trimming: 1 base; J trimming: 4 bases; junction bases outside the gene matches: 10. Germline values: CDR1 SGHNT, CDR2 YENEEA. The CDR3 is made up of 19 amino acids. The CDR3 DNA is TGTGCCAGCAGCTTAGCCGGGACTAGCGGGATTATTGGTTACAATGAGCAGTTCTTC. Translation: CASSLAGTSGIIGYNEQFF.